The clone carrying this TCR beta chain was observed a few times. Its target is unknown. The data were taken from a study of T-cell reconstitution after alpha-beta-depleted transplantation in children. Study conclusions and caveats: Several hundred expanded graft clones reportedly were the source of alpha-beta T cells about two months after transplant.

Construction of the TCRbeta library involved unique molecular identifiers. TCRdb re-called the PCR reads through MiXCR, storing one row per CDR3 protein. The data hold about 980,000 distinct CDR3 sequences, with about 29% observed a single time. This CDR3 region has 17 residues. V lost 2 bases to trimming and J lost 0 bases, with 16 bases between them. Germline V CDR1 and CDR2: SGHAT, FQNNGV. The starting material was PBMCs, mostly from graft donor cells, obtained 360 days after TCRalphabeta/CD19-depleted stem cell transplant. The clonotype was recovered from a boy under two years old who had a stem cell transplant for SCID, so the T cells may come from the graft donor. The rearrangement links TRBV11-2 to TRBJ2-5; a possible D gene is TRBD2 (8 bases). The CDR3 bases are TGTGCCAGCAGCTTACGGGGGGGGACAGCGTACCAAGAGACCCAGTACTTC. This codes for CASSLRGGTAYQETQYF.